These 8 T cell receptor beta chains were sequenced from one sample in a study of identical twins. MiXCR was run by TCRdb on the 5' RACE reads, yielding one entry per CDR3 protein. The sample contains 650,000 to 750,000 distinct CDR3 sequences, around 20% of which appear only once. These data also formed part of another study, on T cells expressing NK-cell markers.

Sequencing was done on a sample of PBMCs. These receptors originate from a woman between 18 and 30 years old in good health.

The chain recombines TRBV7-2 with TRBJ2-1; 8 bases are a match to TRBD2. V shed 5 bases, J shed 7 bases, and the junction held 7 bases outside the gene matches. CDR3 length equals 14 residues. Germline loops: CDR1 SGHTA, CDR2 FQGNSA. The CDR3 DNA reads as TGTGCCAGCAGCCGGAGCGGGAGTAGGAATGAGCAGTTCTTC. It yields the protein CASSRSGSRNEQFF.

The table lists this clonotype with a few counts. The V call is TRBV20-1, the J call TRBJ2-3, with 8 bases fitting TRBD2. This CDR3 is 14 amino acids long. Germline V CDR1 and CDR2: DFQATT, SNEGSKA (reference sequence). The V segment lost 3 bases and the J segment 5 bases; nucleotides outside the gene matches: 7. The CDR3 here is CSASGRAGEDTQYF. In nucleotides, the CDR3 is TGCAGTGCTAGCGGGAGGGCCGGTGAAGATACGCAGTATTTT.

This clonotype has a handful of counts. The rearrangement uses TRBV10-1 and TRBJ2-7; D may be TRBD1 or TRBD2 (6 bases each). The CDR3 extends over 14 amino acids. Germline-derived CDR1 and CDR2 are WNHNN and SYGVQD (reference sequence). The V end lost 2 bases, the J end lost 2 bases, and 10 bases lay between the germline ends. CDR3 nucleotide sequence: TGCGCCAGCAGTGAGGGAGGGGGGCCCTACGAGCAGTACTTC. This sequence encodes CASSEGGGPYEQYF.

This chain's CDR3 is CASREGAVEAFF. CDR3 nucleotides: TGTGCCAGCAGGGAGGGGGCTGTTGAAGCTTTCTTT. This chain uses TRBV12-3 or TRBV12-4 with TRBJ1-1; 7 nucleotides align to TRBD1. J was trimmed by 7 bases and V by 6 bases; bases with no gene match: 5. The CDR3 totals 12 residues.

This rearrangement joins TRBV30 to TRBJ1-2, with D possibly TRBD1 on 5 matching bases. V gave up 1 base and J gave up 3 bases, with 9 bases separating them. This CDR3 is 13 amino acids long. Germline CDR1 and CDR2: GTSNPN and SVGIG (reference sequence). CDR3 DNA sequence: TGTGCCTGGAGTGCAGGGCTCCACTATGGCTACACCTTC. Translation gives CAWSAGLHYGYTF. The full variable domain, completed using reference TRBV30 and TRBJ1-2, is SQTIHQWPATLVQPVGSPLSLECTVEGTSNPNLYWYRQAAGRGLQLLFYSVGIGQISSEVPQNLSASRPQDRQFILSSKKLLLSDSGFYLCAWSAGLHYGYTFGSGTRLTVV.

The chain is built from TRBV20-1 and TRBJ2-1, with TRBD2 matching over 10 bases. Trimming took 6 bases from V and 3 from J; bases not matched to a gene: 5. Germline V gene sequence: CDR1 DFQATT, CDR2 SNEGSKA (reference sequence). This CDR3 comprises 14 residues. CDR3 sequence (DNA): TGCAGTGCGGAACTAGCGGGGATCTACAATGAGCAGTTCTTC. Protein sequence: CSAELAGIYNEQFF.

The gene calls are TRBV29-1 and TRBJ2-1; 8 bases are shared with TRBD2. CDR1 is SQVTM, CDR2 ANQGSEA, per germline. This CDR3 spans 12 amino acids. Trimming took 5 bases from V and 6 from J; bases not matched to a gene: 3. CDR3 amino acids: CSVTLAGNEQFF. The CDR3 DNA reads TGCAGCGTTACCCTAGCGGGCAATGAGCAGTTCTTC.

V is TRBV20-1 and J is TRBJ2-5; TRBD2 matches 10 bases. The CDR3 has 14 residues. J lost 5 bases, V lost 5 bases, and 8 bases had no gene match. From germline, CDR1 is DFQATT and CDR2 SNEGSKA (reference sequence). The CDR3 is CSAHLSGGLETQYF. The CDR3 DNA follows: TGCAGTGCTCACCTTAGCGGGGGGCTGGAGACCCAGTACTTC.